The next 15 T cell receptor beta chains were all read from a single sample in a study of human T cells and chemical hapten exposure. The time point here: pre-sensitization, week 0. Indicated treatment: therapeutic diphenylcyclopropenone sensitization with weekly scalp DPC. TCRdb independently ran MiXCR on the RACE reads; one entry per CDR3 protein. The repertoire holds approximately 370,000 distinct CDR3 sequences, with approximately 5% as singletons. Sequenced here: whole blood, sampled in connection with sensitization to the hapten diphenylcyclopropenone (DPC). These receptor sequences come from a woman between 18 and 29 years old with alopecia areata. Some clones in this sample may be carry-over from other donors' samples.

The chain uses TRBV20-1 and TRBJ2-3; 11 nucleotides align to TRBD2. Per the germline V gene, CDR1 is DFQATT and CDR2 is SNEGSKA (reference sequence). J was trimmed by 0 bases and V by 6 bases; bases with no gene match: 20. The CDR3 length is 20 residues. DNA for the CDR3: TGCAGTGCCCTACCCCCTATAGCGGGGGGGCCGGTTACTAGCACAGATACGCAGTATTTT. This translates into CSALPPIAGGPVTSTDTQYF.

This clonotype occurred many times. In nucleotides, the CDR3 is TGTGCCAGCAGCATTTCGCGGGGCGAGCAGTACTTC. Encoded protein: CASSISRGEQYF. V usage is TRBV11-2 and J usage is TRBJ2-7; the D gene is possibly TRBD2 (6 bases). This CDR3 has 12 amino acids. V was pared by 5 bases and J by 6 bases, with 11 bases between. The germline CDR1 and CDR2 sequences are SGHAT and FQNNGV.

The chain has TRBV28 and TRBJ2-7, with TRBD1 matching 8 bases. The CDR3 sequence is 14 residues long. The V gene's germline CDR1 is MDHEN and CDR2 SYDVKM. Trimming cost V 3 bases and J 3 bases; bases outside gene matches: 4. CDR3 DNA: TGTGCCAGCAGTTTTAACAGGGGGGTCTACGAGCAGTACTTC. Translated: CASSFNRGVYEQYF.

This clonotype has just a few counts. This chain links TRBV12-3 or TRBV12-4 with TRBJ2-7, with D unclear. The V gene lost 3 bases and the J gene lost 2 bases, with 8 bases spanning the gap. The CDR3 runs to 13 residues. The CDR3 loop reads CASSFETPYEQYF. The CDR3 DNA follows: TGTGCCAGCAGTTTTGAAACCCCCTACGAGCAGTACTTC.

The chain links TRBV27 to TRBJ2-4; 7 bases match TRBD1. From germline, CDR1 is MNHEY and CDR2 SMNVEV (reference sequence). With V trimmed by 8 bases and J by 8 bases, 9 bases remained unmatched. The CDR3 is 13 amino acids. The CDR3 sequence is CASSDRVEDIQYF. CDR3 bases: TGTGCCAGCTCAGACAGGGTGGAGGACATTCAGTACTTC.

Ten or more counts support this clonotype. V is TRBV3-1 and J is TRBJ1-2, with 9 nucleotides matching TRBD1. The germline V gene encodes CDR1 LGHDT and CDR2 YNNKEL (reference sequence). The CDR3 is 14 residues long. V lost 4 bases and J lost 5; bases outside the gene matches: 5. The CDR3 sequence: CASSPTGGAYGYTF. CDR3 coding DNA: TGTGCCAGCAGCCCAACAGGGGGCGCGTATGGCTACACCTTC.

This clonotype was counted many times. The gene calls are TRBV14 and TRBJ1-1, with D hard to call. The germline V gene encodes CDR1 SGHDN and CDR2 FVKESK. CDR3 length equals 13 residues. V gave up 10 bases and J gave up 1 base, with 13 bases separating them. This chain's CDR3 is CATKGRGNTEAFF. CDR3 nucleotides: TGTGCCACCAAGGGTAGAGGGAACACTGAAGCTTTCTTT.

This clonotype was detected many times. The chain has TRBV6-5 and TRBJ1-5, with D maybe TRBD1 (6 bases). There are 14 residues in the CDR3. V lost 5 bases and J lost 7, with 15 bases in between. The germline gives CDR1 MNHEY, CDR2 SVGAGI. CDR3 protein: CASSSEGGYQPQHF. CDR3 DNA sequence: TGTGCCAGCAGTAGTGAGGGGGGTTACCAGCCCCAGCATTTT.

This clonotype has at least ten counts. This chain uses TRBV4-1 with TRBJ1-6, with a weak D call TRBD1 (5 bases). The CDR3 sequence is 16 residues long. V was shortened by 0 bases and J by 6 bases, with 12 bases between the two germline ends. Germline CDR1 reads MGHRA; CDR2 reads YSYEKL. The CDR3 DNA is TGCGCCAGCAGCCAAGAAGTCGGGGCCAGTAATTCACCCCTCCACTTT. It codes for CASSQEVGASNSPLHF.

There are many counts of this clonotype. The chain links TRBV10-2 to TRBJ1-2; TRBD1 aligns across 9 bases. J gave up 4 bases and V 10 bases, and 10 bases lay outside the gene matches. Looked up from germline, CDR1 is WSHSY and CDR2 is SAAADI. The length of the CDR3 is 14 residues. The CDR3 reads CATGTGKVGYGYTF. CDR3 coding DNA: TGCGCCACCGGGACAGGGAAGGTTGGCTATGGCTACACCTTC.

This clonotype was seen ten or more times. The chain employs TRBV10-2 and TRBJ2-2; no clear D gene. In germline, CDR1 is WSHSY, CDR2 SAAADI. The CDR3 is 12 residues long. Between the trimmed V and J ends, which lost 6 bases and 5 bases, there was a span of 7 bases. The CDR3 loop is CASSAVTGELFF. CDR3 DNA sequence: TGCGCCAGCAGCGCGGTGACCGGGGAGCTGTTTTTT.

This clonotype was detected many times. The chain joins TRBV7-2 to TRBJ2-5, with TRBD1 matching 9 bases. The junction had 11 bases not matched to a gene; V was cut back by 0 bases and J by 6 bases. The CDR3 extends over 17 amino acids. Germline values: CDR1 SGHTA, CDR2 FQGNSA. CDR3 in amino acids: CASSLATGGAMLQTQYF. CDR3 sequence (DNA): TGTGCCAGCAGCTTAGCCACAGGGGGCGCGATGCTTCAGACCCAGTACTTC.

This clonotype occurred a few times. This chain links TRBV20-1 with TRBJ2-3; unclear D gene. This CDR3 comprises 15 residues. Germline-derived CDR1 and CDR2 are DFQATT and SNEGSKA (reference sequence). V was trimmed by 2 bases and J by 0 bases, leaving 12 bases between them. CDR3 sequence reads: CSARRVPPSTDTQYF. The CDR3 DNA follows: TGCAGTGCTAGACGGGTTCCCCCTAGCACAGATACGCAGTATTTT.

The V and J genes are TRBV7-9 and TRBJ1-4, with 7 nucleotides matching TRBD1. V lost 6 bases, J lost 4 bases, and 5 bases stayed unmatched. The germline V gene has CDR1 SEHNR and CDR2 FQNEAQ (reference sequence). The CDR3 runs to 14 residues. The CDR3 DNA reads as TGTGCCAGCAGGTTCGGGACAGTTAATGAAAAACTGTTTTTT. As protein: CASRFGTVNEKLFF.

This clonotype has only a few counts. The rearrangement joins TRBV20-1 to TRBJ2-3; D possibly matches TRBD1 or TRBD2 (5 bases each). The CDR3 is 13 residues long. Germline V lookup: CDR1 DFQATT, CDR2 SNEGSKA (reference sequence). V lost 6 bases, J lost 3 bases, and 13 bases lay in between. The CDR3 DNA sequence: TGCAGTGCCCCGGGGACCCCGACAGATACGCAGTATTTT. Amino acids: CSAPGTPTDTQYF.